This entry is about one T cell receptor beta chain. Its antigen is still unknown. The J segment lost 2 bases and the V segment lost 4 bases, leaving 13 bases of the junction unmatched. CDR1 is MGHRA, CDR2 YSYEKL, per germline. The CDR3 has 18 amino acids. This table comes from immunoSEQ multiplex PCR, and its TCRdb copy is limited to in-frame clones, with some not included. The sample carries 55,000 to 75,000 clones, just over 90% recorded once. The data derive from a study of T cells in localized non-small cell lung cancer. Study results and limitations: Across samples, adjacent lung featured a median roughly 60 of the top 100 tumor clones. Increased T cell density in blood showed an association with longer overall survival.

The chain combines TRBV4-1 with TRBJ2-1; 8 nucleotides line up with TRBD1. The sample consisted of peripheral blood, taken before any cancer treatment. The receptor's source is a man between 40 and 70 years old with stage I lung adenocarcinoma. As DNA, the CDR3 is TGCGCCAGCAGCCCCCTACCATCGACAGGGGTAACCTACAATGAGCAGTTCTTC. It encodes CASSPLPSTGVTYNEQFF.